The 29 T cell receptor beta chains in this list originate from one sample, sequenced in a study of tumor-infiltrating lymphocytes in primary liver carcinoma. cDNA specific to TCR beta was made from approximately 500 ng of total RNA, with a constant-region primer employed for priming. ARM-PCR was slightly modified, and three nested multiplex PCR rounds with it gave rise to the TCR beta libraries. TRBV1-TRBV30 forward primers and a C-beta reverse primer were used in the first two PCR rounds, which each ran for approximately 10 cycles. TCRdb ran MiXCR on the multiplex PCR reads and lists one entry per CDR3 protein. The profile shows 180,000 or so distinct CDR3 sequences, roughly three fifths of them singletons. The source of the blood RNA was unsorted whole blood, and germline DNA was extracted as well. The sample consisted of peripheral blood. Receptors were obtained from a man aged 35-49 years with primary liver carcinoma and hepatitis B virus infection.

As for this clonotype: Germline and junction disagree at one end, which may indicate a read error. This sequence joins TRBV4-1 and TRBJ2-7; 7 bases fit TRBD2. The CDR3 is 13 residues long. Germline CDR1 reads MGHRA; CDR2 reads YSYEKL. DNA of the CDR3: TGTGCCAGCAGCCCTGTAGGGAGGGGCGAGCAGTACTTC. It specifies CASSPVGRGEQYF.

As concerns this clonotype: This sequence may be a read error, since a much larger clone differs from it by one base. This chain links TRBV29-1 with TRBJ2-5; a possible D gene is TRBD2 (6 bases). V lost 8 bases and J 5 bases, leaving 12 bases between the germline ends. The CDR3 extends over 11 amino acids. Germline V lookup: CDR1 SQVTM, CDR2 ANQGSEA. The DNA of the CDR3 is TGCAGCATGCTGGAGGGGGAGACCCAGTACTTC. This codes for CSMLEGETQYF. The full variable domain, in which reference TRBV29-1 and TRBJ2-5 provide the parts outside the CDR3, is SAVISQKPSRDICQRGTSLTIQCQVDSQVTMMFWYRQQPGQSLTLIATANQGSEATYESGFVIDKFPISRPNLTFSTLTVSNMSPEDSSIYLCSMLEGETQYFGPGTRLLVL.

About this clonotype itself: Its ends do not fully match the called genes, so a read error is possible. The rearrangement links TRBV6-1 to TRBJ2-7; D gene uncertain. Per germline, CDR1 MNHNS and CDR2 SASEGT. This CDR3 has 11 residues. The CDR3 nucleotides read TGTGCCAGCAGTGACCCGAAAGACCGAGACTTC. It translates to CASSDPKDRDF.

The sample holds a few counts of this clonotype. The rearrangement joins TRBV10-1 to TRBJ2-1; D possibly corresponds to TRBD2 (6 bases). The CDR3 has 15 amino acids. Trimming removed 3 bases at V and 3 bases at J, with 12 bases between. Per germline, CDR1 WNHNN and CDR2 SYGVQD (reference sequence). Here the CDR3 DNA reads TGCGCCAGCAGTGACAGTTGGACTAACTACAATGAGCAGTTCTTC. This gives the protein CASSDSWTNYNEQFF.

The V call is TRBV5-1, the J call TRBJ1-1; D possibly corresponds to TRBD1 (5 bases). Germline V gene sequence: CDR1 SGHRS, CDR2 YFSETQ. V was clipped by 0 bases and J by 3 bases, with 9 bases between them. The CDR3 is 14 amino acids. In nucleotides, the CDR3 is TGCGCCAGCAGCTTGGTGCAGGGCGACACTGAAGCTTTCTTT. This encodes CASSLVQGDTEAFF.

This chain joins TRBV6-1 and TRBJ1-1, with D possibly matching TRBD1 (6 bases). Germline CDR1 reads MNHNS; CDR2 reads SASEGT. V was pared by 10 bases and J by 4 bases, with 16 bases between. CDR3 length equals 13 residues. CDR3 region: CAIPTGFGTEAFF. CDR3 nucleotide sequence: TGTGCCATCCCTACAGGGTTCGGCACTGAAGCTTTCTTT.

V and J are TRBV6-2 or TRBV6-3 and TRBJ2-7; TRBD1 matches 8 bases. The V gene's germline CDR1 is MNHEY and CDR2 SVGEGT. The junction had 8 bases not matched to a gene; V was cut back by 8 bases and J by 2 bases. The CDR3 has 14 amino acids. The CDR3 reads CASWVGTGTYEQYF. CDR3 in DNA: TGTGCCAGCTGGGTCGGGACAGGCACCTACGAGCAGTACTTC.

The table lists this clonotype with a few counts. The chain carries TRBV29-1 and TRBJ2-5; perhaps D is TRBD1 or TRBD2 (7 bases each). Trimming shortened V by 5 bases and J by 5 bases, and 15 bases separated the two germline ends. Germline-derived CDR1 and CDR2 are SQVTM and ANQGSEA. This CDR3 contains 13 residues. CDR3 in DNA: TGCAGCGTTTTGGGCAGGGGGGGCGAGACCCAGTACTTC. It codes for CSVLGRGGETQYF.

This clonotype was detected ten times or more. V usage is TRBV11-2 and J usage is TRBJ2-2, with 8 bases lining up with TRBD2. The germline CDR1 and CDR2 sequences are SGHAT and FQNNGV. V trimming: 1 base; J trimming: 6 bases; junction bases outside the gene matches: 7. There are 16 residues in the CDR3. The CDR3 here is CASSLGGTSLAGELFF. For the CDR3, the DNA is TGTGCCAGCAGCTTAGGAGGGACTAGTCTCGCCGGGGAGCTGTTTTTT.

The chain carries TRBV12-3 or TRBV12-4 and TRBJ2-3; D tentatively fits TRBD1 or TRBD2 (5 bases each). The CDR3 consists of 16 residues. V shed 6 bases and J shed 4 bases, with 20 bases lying between them. CDR3 residues: CASSRPRDGGADTQYF. The CDR3 bases are TGTGCCAGCAGCCGACCCCGGGACGGAGGCGCAGATACGCAGTATTTT.

This chain uses TRBV4-2 with TRBJ2-3; 7 bases match TRBD2. This CDR3 is built from 15 residues. CDR1 and CDR2 (germline): LGHNA, YNFKEQ. Trimming took 0 bases from V and 3 from J; bases not matched to a gene: 3. This CDR3 is CASSQDFGGTDTQYF. In DNA form, the CDR3 reads TGTGCCAGCAGCCAAGACTTCGGGGGGACAGATACGCAGTATTTT.

This sequence joins TRBV5-1 and TRBJ2-3; 7 positions agree with TRBD1. The junction had 6 bases not matched to a gene; V was cut back by 4 bases and J by 1 base. CDR3 length equals 15 residues. From germline, CDR1 is SGHRS and CDR2 YFSETQ. CDR3 region: CASSVDRVRTDTQYF. The CDR3 bases are TGCGCCAGCAGCGTTGACAGGGTTCGCACAGATACGCAGTATTTT.

Of note for this clonotype: This may stem from a read error, because a much larger clone lies one nucleotide away. This chain links TRBV5-5 with TRBJ2-1; tentative D call: TRBD2 (6 bases). This CDR3 comprises 13 residues. Deletions cut 2 bases from V and 9 bases from J, with 12 bases between. From germline, CDR1 is SGHKS and CDR2 YYEKEE (reference sequence). CDR3 sequence: CASSLTSIGEQFF. The CDR3 coding sequence is TGTGCCAGCAGCTTAACTAGCATCGGTGAGCAGTTCTTC.

This clonotype was recorded a few times. The chain links TRBV11-1 to TRBJ2-5; 13 positions agree with TRBD2. This CDR3 spans 17 amino acids. The V and J ends lost 5 bases and 14 bases, in that order; junction bases with no gene match: 20. Germline lookup yields CDR1 SGHAT and CDR2 FQDESV (reference sequence). The CDR3, as DNA: TGTGCCAGCAGCGGGCGGACTAGCGGGAGATGGCGCAACGAGCAATACTTC. This sequence encodes CASSGRTSGRWRNEQYF.

The chain joins TRBV12-3 or TRBV12-4 to TRBJ1-4; possibly TRBD1 for D (6 bases). V dropped 5 bases and J dropped 6 bases, with 16 bases sitting between them. The CDR3 contains 15 residues. The CDR3 DNA sequence: TGTGCCAGCAGTCCGGGCGGGGGGCCTTATGAAAAACTGTTTTTT. Protein product: CASSPGGGPYEKLFF.

In regard to this clonotype: Sequence at one end of the junction differs from germline and may be a read error. The genes are TRBV11-2 and TRBJ2-1; 12 bases line up with TRBD2. CDR1 and CDR2 (germline): SGHAT, FQNNGV. CDR3 length: 16 residues. The CDR3 spells CAIRPGLAGRTNEQFF. The CDR3, as DNA: TGCGCCATCAGACCAGGACTAGCGGGGAGGACCAATGAGCAGTTCTTC.

About this clonotype: A read error is possible here, since a much larger clone lies one base away. The chain is built from TRBV14 and TRBJ2-5, with 9 bases lining up with TRBD2. Germline trimming cut 1 base from V and 5 bases from J; bases unmatched to any gene: 5. Germline V gene sequence: CDR1 SGHDN, CDR2 FVKESK. The CDR3 spans 15 residues. The DNA for the CDR3 is TGTGCCAGCAGCCAAGGGGCTAGCGGGATCGAGACCCAGTACTTC. Encoded protein: CASSQGASGIETQYF.

This chain joins TRBV5-1 and TRBJ2-3; D tentatively reads TRBD1 or TRBD2 (5 bases each). V gave up 7 bases and J gave up 0 bases, with 12 bases separating them. The germline V gene encodes CDR1 SGHRS and CDR2 YFSETQ. This CDR3 contains 14 residues. The CDR3 sequence: CASVMGRSTDTQYF. The CDR3 DNA reads as TGCGCCAGCGTCATGGGACGTAGCACAGATACGCAGTATTTT.

This clonotype appeared once. This chain joins TRBV27 and TRBJ2-5, with a tentative D call TRBD2 (5 bases). Germline-derived CDR1 and CDR2 are MNHEY and SMNVEV (reference sequence). V was cut by 3 bases and J by 5 bases, with 10 bases left in between. The CDR3 covers 13 residues. The CDR3 DNA follows: TGTGCCAGCAGTTTTAGGAGGAGGGAGACCCAGTACTTC. Translation: CASSFRRRETQYF.

This clonotype was seen only a few times. The rearrangement links TRBV5-5 to TRBJ2-3, with D uncertain. Per the germline V gene, CDR1 is SGHKS and CDR2 is YYEKEE (reference sequence). Trimming left V 4 bases short and J 1 base short, with 13 bases between. The CDR3 is 15 residues long. CDR3 DNA: TGTGCCAGCAGCCCAGTCCGGGTCGGCACAGATACGCAGTATTTT. Encoded protein: CASSPVRVGTDTQYF.

This clonotype was seen a few times. The CDR3 reads CASSYGVAGATGELFF. CDR3 bases: TGTGCCAGCAGTTACGGGGTAGCGGGAGCCACCGGGGAGCTGTTTTTT. The V and J genes are TRBV6-5 and TRBJ2-2; 9 nucleotides align to TRBD2. Germline lookup yields CDR1 MNHEY and CDR2 SVGAGI. This CDR3 spans 16 amino acids. V was clipped by 2 bases and J by 4 bases; unmatched bases: 5.

A word on this clonotype: The conserved final phenylalanine or tryptophan is absent from the CDR3, which likely points to a read error. The gene calls are TRBV29-1 and TRBJ2-2, with D maybe TRBD2 (6 bases). The CDR3 length is 15 residues. Germline CDR1 is SQVTM and CDR2 is ANQGSEA. The CDR3 loop is CNVEDAAGSPGELFY. The DNA for the CDR3 is TGCAACGTTGAAGACGCCGCGGGATCCCCCGGGGAGCTGTTTTAT.

This sequence joins TRBV6-5 and TRBJ2-6; D uncertain. The CDR3 has 13 amino acids. V was clipped by 10 bases and J by 7 bases, with 14 bases between them. The germline V gene encodes CDR1 MNHEY and CDR2 SVGAGI. DNA for the CDR3: TGTGCCACCGCGCGGATGGTAGCCAACGTCCTGACTTTC. Its protein product is CATARMVANVLTF.

About this clonotype: A read error may account for a junction end that differs from germline. The chain couples TRBV5-1 to TRBJ2-7, with a possible D match to TRBD1 (5 bases). CDR3 length: 12 residues. Germline V lookup: CDR1 SGHRS, CDR2 YFSETQ. The CDR3 reads CASTDLGAAQYF. The CDR3 DNA is TGCGCAAGCACCGATTTAGGGGCCGCGCAGTACTTC.

V gene TRBV4-2 combines with J gene TRBJ2-7, with TRBD2 matching 10 bases. The germline V gene encodes CDR1 LGHNA and CDR2 YNFKEQ. V shed 0 bases and J 6 bases; nucleotides not matched to a gene: 11. This CDR3 has 17 amino acids. The CDR3 here is CASSQEVAGGGRGEQYF. CDR3 coding DNA: TGTGCCAGCAGCCAAGAGGTAGCGGGAGGTGGCAGGGGCGAGCAGTACTTC.

In the case of this clonotype: The CDR3 carries no conserved terminal phenylalanine or tryptophan, so it likely arises from a read error. The chain recombines TRBV11-2 with TRBJ1-2; possibly TRBD1 for D (6 bases). Per germline, CDR1 SGHAT and CDR2 FQNNGV. Trimming stripped 5 bases from V and 4 bases from J, with 8 bases between. The CDR3 length is 12 residues. CDR3 region: CASSLDSYGYTI. The CDR3, as DNA: TGTGCCAGCAGCCTGGACAGCTATGGCTACACCATC.

The chain recombines TRBV6-5 with TRBJ2-5; D not certain. Trimming left V 6 bases short and J 7 bases short, with 15 bases between. Germline assignment: CDR1 MNHEY and CDR2 SVGAGI. The CDR3 extends over 13 amino acids. DNA of the CDR3: TGTGCCAGCAGGCGGCCTCCCCTCGTGACCCAGTACTTC. This encodes CASRRPPLVTQYF.

V and J are TRBV4-2 and TRBJ2-1; 14 bases are shared with TRBD2. Germline CDR1 LGHNA, CDR2 YNFKEQ. V shed 4 bases and J 7 bases; nucleotides not matched to a gene: 9. The CDR3 runs to 17 residues. This CDR3 is CASSLGLAGGMWNEQFF. In nucleotides, the CDR3 is TGTGCCAGCAGCCTCGGACTAGCGGGAGGTATGTGGAATGAGCAGTTCTTC.

This clonotype has only a few counts. This chain joins TRBV28 and TRBJ2-2, with D unclear. Trimming took off 9 bases at V and 4 bases at J, with 9 bases between the two ends. CDR3 size: 12 residues. Germline V gene data show CDR1 as MDHEN and CDR2 as SYDVKM. In nucleotides, the CDR3 is TGTGCCAGGGAATCGGTCACCGGGGAGCTGTTTTTT. Translated: CARESVTGELFF.